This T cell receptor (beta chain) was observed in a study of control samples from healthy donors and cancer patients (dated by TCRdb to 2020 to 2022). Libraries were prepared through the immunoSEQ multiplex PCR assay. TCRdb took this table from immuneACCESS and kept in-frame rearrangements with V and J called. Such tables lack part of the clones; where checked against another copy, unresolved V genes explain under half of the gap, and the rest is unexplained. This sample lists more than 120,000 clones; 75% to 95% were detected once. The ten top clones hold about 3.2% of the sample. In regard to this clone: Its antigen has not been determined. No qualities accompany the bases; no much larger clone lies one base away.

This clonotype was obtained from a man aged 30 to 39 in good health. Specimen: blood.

The CDR3 region: CASSRKDARRLGDEQFF. The bases read TGTGCCAGCAGCCGAAAAGATGCCCGCCGACTGGGCGATGAGCAGTTCTTC. The V gene is TRBV14 and the J gene is TRBJ2-1, with the D gene not clear enough to name. Taken from cysteine to phenylalanine, the CDR3 has 17 residues. Just CDR3 DNA is preserved here, 51 bases in frame from base 1. V is pared back by 4 bases and J by 8 bases, with 24 bases lying between the germline termini. The germline V gene sets CDR1 to SGHDN and CDR2 to FVKESK.